The TCR beta chain under discussion was sequenced for a study of T cells in Graves' hyperthyroidism and ophthalmopathy. In patients aged 18 to 65, hyperthyroidism was newly diagnosed, with duration under 2 months. For the diagnoses, clinical symptoms, serum thyroxine and TRAb, thyroid ultrasound and orbital computed tomography were used. What was amplified from RNA transcripts were TCR beta CDR3 regions. First-round RT-PCR with HTBI primers amplified the TCR CDR3 region. TCRdb analysed the multiplex PCR reads with MiXCR anew, one entry per CDR3 protein. The sample shows a few hundred thousand distinct CDR3 sequences, around a sixth of them seen only once. The V gene lost 5 bases and the J gene lost 7 bases, with 12 bases spanning the gap. This CDR3 is 13 amino acids long. Germline loops: CDR1 SGHNT, CDR2 YENEEA.

The TCR was taken from a woman younger than 30 with Graves' hyperthyroidism. Source material: blood. The V call is TRBV11-3, the J call TRBJ1-5, with D hard to call. DNA for the CDR3: TGTGCCAGCAGCCCCTTCGGTTGGCAGCCCCAGCATTTT. Encoded protein: CASSPFGWQPQHF.